A few counts support the clone carrying this T cell receptor beta chain. No antigen is known for it. The entry originates in a study of beta chain features in type 1 diabetes. Study summary: No age, gender or cell yield differences were seen between patients and healthy donors.

Expressed TCRB transcripts were sequenced, since all the RNA that had been isolated was reverse transcribed. Data came from immunoSEQ multiplex PCR; TCRdb stores just in-frame clones and leaves some out. Of some 700,000 clones listed, around an eighth are singletons. This CDR3 has 13 amino acids. Per the germline V gene, CDR1 is SNHLY and CDR2 is FYNNEI. Trimming shortened V by 7 bases and J by 1 base, and 10 bases separated the two germline ends. Notes on the study in general: High TCR expression in some cells could lead to their over-representation in cDNA sequencing. Shorter TCRB CDR3s, moderately but significantly so, were found in Type 1 diabetes patients in all four CD4+ subsets.

The sequenced material came from naive CD4+ T cells from blood. V gene TRBV2 combines with J gene TRBJ1-1; no definite D call. This clonotype was obtained from a man aged 18 to 29 with type 1 diabetes. CDR3 in amino acids: CASTAGRNTEAFF. In DNA, the CDR3 is TGTGCCAGCACGGCCGGGAGGAACACTGAAGCTTTCTTT.